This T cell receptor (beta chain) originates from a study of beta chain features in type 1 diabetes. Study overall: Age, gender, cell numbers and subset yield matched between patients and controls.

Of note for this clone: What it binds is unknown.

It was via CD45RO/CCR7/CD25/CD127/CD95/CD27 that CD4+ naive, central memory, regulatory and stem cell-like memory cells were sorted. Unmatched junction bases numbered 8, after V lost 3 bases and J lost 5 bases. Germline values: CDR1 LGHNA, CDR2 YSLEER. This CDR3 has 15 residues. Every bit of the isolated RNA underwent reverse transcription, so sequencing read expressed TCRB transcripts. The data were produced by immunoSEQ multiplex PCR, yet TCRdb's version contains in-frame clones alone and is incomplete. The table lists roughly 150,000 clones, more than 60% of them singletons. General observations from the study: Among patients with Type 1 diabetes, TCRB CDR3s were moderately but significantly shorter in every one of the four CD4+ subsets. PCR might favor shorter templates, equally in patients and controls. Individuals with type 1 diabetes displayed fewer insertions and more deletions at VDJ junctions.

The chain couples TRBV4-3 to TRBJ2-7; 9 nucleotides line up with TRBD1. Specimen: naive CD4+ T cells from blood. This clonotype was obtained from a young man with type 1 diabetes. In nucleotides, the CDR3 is TGCGCCAGCAGCCACCAGGGACAGGGAGGCCACGAGCAGTACTTC. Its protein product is CASSHQGQGGHEQYF.